One sample yielded the 7 T cell receptor beta chains listed below, sequenced in a study of T cells after posttransplantation cyclophosphamide. The method was immunoSEQ multiplex PCR; TCRdb's version includes in-frame clones alone and lacks a portion of them. The sample lists some 64,000 clones, roughly 95% seen once, with about 3% in the top ten. The sample consisted of PBMCs. The origin of the receptors is a woman in her twenties or thirties in good health and a related stem cell transplant donor.

The J gene is TRBJ1-2, the V gene TRBV19, with D possibly TRBD1 on 5 matching bases. The CDR3 spans 17 residues. Per the germline V gene, CDR1 is LNHDA and CDR2 is SQIVND (reference sequence). V lost 4 bases and J 0 bases, leaving 18 bases between the germline ends. For the CDR3, the DNA is TGTGCCAGTAGTAACCAGGGTCGAACCAATCCTAACTATGGCTACACCTTC. Translated, it gives CASSNQGRTNPNYGYTF.

The V and J genes are TRBV11-3 and TRBJ2-2, with 15 positions matching TRBD2. J lost 3 bases, V lost 5 bases, and 7 bases had no gene match. The CDR3 extends over 18 amino acids. Germline-derived CDR1 and CDR2 are SGHNT and YENEEA. CDR3 bases: TGTGCCAGCAGCCCGGGACTAGCGGGGGGATACTACACCGGGGAGCTGTTTTTT. This translates into CASSPGLAGGYYTGELFF.

This chain joins TRBV5-4 and TRBJ1-3, with unresolved D. Germline V lookup: CDR1 SGHNT, CDR2 YYREEE (reference sequence). V shed 1 base and J shed 0 bases, with 8 bases lying between them. This CDR3 has 15 residues. CDR3 residues: CASSLNRPSGNTIYF. The CDR3 DNA reads as TGTGCCAGCAGCTTGAACAGACCCTCTGGAAACACCATATATTTT.

J is TRBJ2-3 and V is TRBV10-3, with 10 bases lining up with TRBD2. This CDR3 is 13 amino acids long. V lost 9 bases and J lost 3; bases outside the gene matches: 3. Germline assignment: CDR1 ENHRY and CDR2 SYGVKD. CDR3 loop: CAIETSGTDTQYF. CDR3 nucleotide sequence: TGTGCCATAGAGACTAGCGGGACAGATACGCAGTATTTT.

This clone was observed a few times. V gene TRBV10-3 combines with J gene TRBJ2-5; D unclear. V dropped 0 bases and J dropped 5 bases, with 10 bases sitting between them. Germline V lookup: CDR1 ENHRY, CDR2 SYGVKD. The CDR3 spans 14 residues. The CDR3 DNA reads as TGTGCCATCAGTGAGTCGACGAGGAGTGAGACCCAGTACTTC. This encodes CAISESTRSETQYF.

The chain recombines TRBV11-3 with TRBJ2-3, with 9 bases fitting TRBD1. This CDR3 is 14 amino acids long. Per germline, CDR1 SGHNT and CDR2 YENEEA. Losses at the gene ends were 5 bases for V and 6 bases for J; bases not matched to a gene: 6. The CDR3 sequence: CASSHTGQGDTQYF. The DNA for the CDR3 is TGTGCCAGCAGCCATACCGGACAGGGGGATACGCAGTATTTT.

This CDR3 is CASSVITGGTGELFF. The DNA for the CDR3 is TGTGCCAGCAGCGTTATTACAGGGGGCACCGGGGAGCTGTTTTTT. This chain uses TRBV11-1 with TRBJ2-2; 8 bases fit TRBD1. Germline V gene data show CDR1 as SGHAT and CDR2 as FQDESV (reference sequence). The CDR3 covers 15 residues. V trimming: 5 bases; J trimming: 4 bases; junction bases outside the gene matches: 6.